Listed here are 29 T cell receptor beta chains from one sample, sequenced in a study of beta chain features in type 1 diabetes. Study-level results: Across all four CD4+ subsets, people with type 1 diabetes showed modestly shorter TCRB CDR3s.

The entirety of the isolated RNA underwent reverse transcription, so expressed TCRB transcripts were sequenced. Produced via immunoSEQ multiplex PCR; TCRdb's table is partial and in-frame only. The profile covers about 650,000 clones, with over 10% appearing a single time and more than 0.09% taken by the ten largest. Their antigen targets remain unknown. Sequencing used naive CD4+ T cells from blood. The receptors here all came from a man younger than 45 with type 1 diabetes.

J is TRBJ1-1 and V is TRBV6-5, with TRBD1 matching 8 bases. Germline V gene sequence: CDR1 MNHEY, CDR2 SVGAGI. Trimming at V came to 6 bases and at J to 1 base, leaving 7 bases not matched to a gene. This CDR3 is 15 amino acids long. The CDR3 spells CASSSLQGGNTEAFF. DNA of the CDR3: TGTGCCAGCAGCTCCTTACAGGGGGGGAACACTGAAGCTTTCTTT.

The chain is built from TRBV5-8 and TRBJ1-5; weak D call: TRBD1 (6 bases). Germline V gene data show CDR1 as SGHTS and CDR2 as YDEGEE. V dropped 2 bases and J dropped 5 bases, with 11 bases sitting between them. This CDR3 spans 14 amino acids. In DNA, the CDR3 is TGTGCCAGCAGCTTTTCCGGGGGCTATCAGCCCCAGCATTTT. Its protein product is CASSFSGGYQPQHF.

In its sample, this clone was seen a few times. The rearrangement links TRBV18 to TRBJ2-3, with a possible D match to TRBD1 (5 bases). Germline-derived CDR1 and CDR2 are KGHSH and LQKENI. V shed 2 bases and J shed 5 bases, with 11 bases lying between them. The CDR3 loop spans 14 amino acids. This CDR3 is CASSPAGQGDTQYF. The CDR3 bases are TGTGCCAGCTCACCAGCAGGGCAGGGAGATACGCAGTATTTT.

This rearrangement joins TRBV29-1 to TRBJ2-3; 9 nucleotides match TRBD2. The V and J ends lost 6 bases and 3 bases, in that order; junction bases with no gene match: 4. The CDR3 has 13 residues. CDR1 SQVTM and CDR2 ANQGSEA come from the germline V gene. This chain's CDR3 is CSVPGLATDTQYF. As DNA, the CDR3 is TGCAGCGTACCGGGACTAGCAACAGATACGCAGTATTTT.

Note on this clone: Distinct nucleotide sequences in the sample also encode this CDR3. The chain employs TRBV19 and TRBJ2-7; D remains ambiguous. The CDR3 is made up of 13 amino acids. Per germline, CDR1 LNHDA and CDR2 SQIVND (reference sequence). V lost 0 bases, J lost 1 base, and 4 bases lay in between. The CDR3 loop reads CASSIDGSYEQYF. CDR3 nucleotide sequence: TGTGCCAGTAGTATAGACGGATCCTACGAGCAGTACTTC.

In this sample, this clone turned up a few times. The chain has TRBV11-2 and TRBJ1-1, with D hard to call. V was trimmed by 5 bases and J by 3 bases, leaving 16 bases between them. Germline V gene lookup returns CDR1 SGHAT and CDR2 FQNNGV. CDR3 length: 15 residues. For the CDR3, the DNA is TGTGCCAGCAGCCGACCCGCGGCGGTCTACACTGAAGCTTTCTTT. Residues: CASSRPAAVYTEAFF.

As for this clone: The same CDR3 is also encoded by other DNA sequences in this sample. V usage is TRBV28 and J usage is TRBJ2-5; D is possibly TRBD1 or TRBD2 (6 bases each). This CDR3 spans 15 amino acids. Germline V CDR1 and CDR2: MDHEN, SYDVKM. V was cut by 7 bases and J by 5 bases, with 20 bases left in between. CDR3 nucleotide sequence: TGTGCCAGCAAATCTTACTCGGGGGCTGGGGAGACCCAGTACTTC. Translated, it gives CASKSYSGAGETQYF.

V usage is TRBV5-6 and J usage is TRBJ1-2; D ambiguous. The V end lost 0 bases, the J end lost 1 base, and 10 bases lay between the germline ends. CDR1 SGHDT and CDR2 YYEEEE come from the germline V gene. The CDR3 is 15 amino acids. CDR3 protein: CASSLDPEGNYGYTF. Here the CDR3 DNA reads TGTGCCAGCAGCTTGGATCCGGAGGGTAACTATGGCTACACCTTC. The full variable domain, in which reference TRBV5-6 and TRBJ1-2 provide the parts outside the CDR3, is DAGVTQSPTHLIKTRGQQVTLRCSPKSGHDTVSWYQQALGQGPQFIFQYYEEEERQRGNFPDRFSGHQFPNYSSELNVNALLLGDSALYLCASSLDPEGNYGYTFGSGTRLTVV.

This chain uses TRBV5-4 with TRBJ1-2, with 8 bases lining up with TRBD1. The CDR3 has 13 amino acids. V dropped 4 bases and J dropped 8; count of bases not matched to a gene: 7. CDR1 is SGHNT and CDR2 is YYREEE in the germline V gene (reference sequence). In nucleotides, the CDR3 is TGTGCCAGCAGCCGAGGACAGGGAAACGGCTACACCTTC. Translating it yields CASSRGQGNGYTF.

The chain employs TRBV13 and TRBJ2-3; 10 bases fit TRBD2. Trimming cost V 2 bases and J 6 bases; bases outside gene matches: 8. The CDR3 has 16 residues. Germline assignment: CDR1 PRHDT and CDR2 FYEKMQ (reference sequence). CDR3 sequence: CASSLRASGGPDTQYF. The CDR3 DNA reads TGTGCCAGCAGCTTAAGGGCTAGCGGGGGACCCGATACGCAGTATTTT.

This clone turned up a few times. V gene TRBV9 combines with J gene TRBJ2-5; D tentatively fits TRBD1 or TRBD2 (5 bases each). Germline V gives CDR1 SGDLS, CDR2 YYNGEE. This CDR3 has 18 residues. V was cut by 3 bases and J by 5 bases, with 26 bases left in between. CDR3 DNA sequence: TGTGCCAGCAGCGGAGGGGCGGGCGGAAGGTTAGCAGTGGAGACCCAGTACTTC. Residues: CASSGGAGGRLAVETQYF.

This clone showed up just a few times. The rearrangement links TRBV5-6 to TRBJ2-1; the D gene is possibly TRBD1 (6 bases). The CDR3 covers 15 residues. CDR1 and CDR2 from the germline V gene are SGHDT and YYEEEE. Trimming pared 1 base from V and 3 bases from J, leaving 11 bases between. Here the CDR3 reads CASSLSADSYNEQFF. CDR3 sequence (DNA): TGTGCCAGCAGCTTGTCCGCGGACAGCTACAATGAGCAGTTCTTC.

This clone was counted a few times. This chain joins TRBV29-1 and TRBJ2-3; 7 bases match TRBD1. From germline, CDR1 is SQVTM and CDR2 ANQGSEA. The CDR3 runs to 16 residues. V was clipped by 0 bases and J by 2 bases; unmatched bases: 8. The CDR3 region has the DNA TGCAGCGTTGAAGATCGGCCAGGGGGTATCACAGATACGCAGTATTTT. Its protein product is CSVEDRPGGITDTQYF.

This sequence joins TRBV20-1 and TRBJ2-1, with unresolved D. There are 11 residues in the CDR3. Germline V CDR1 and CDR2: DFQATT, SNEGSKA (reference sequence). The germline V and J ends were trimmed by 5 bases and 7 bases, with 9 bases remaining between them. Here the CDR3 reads CSADDENEQFF. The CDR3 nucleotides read TGCAGTGCTGACGACGAAAATGAGCAGTTCTTC.

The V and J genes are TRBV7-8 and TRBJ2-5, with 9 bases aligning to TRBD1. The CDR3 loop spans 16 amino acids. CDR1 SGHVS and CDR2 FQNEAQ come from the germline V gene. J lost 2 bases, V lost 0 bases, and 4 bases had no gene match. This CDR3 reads CASSLAGQGVQETQYF. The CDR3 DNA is TGTGCCAGCAGCTTAGCGGGACAGGGTGTACAAGAGACCCAGTACTTC.

CDR3: CASRNLGRGEQFF. DNA for the CDR3: TGTGCCAGCCGGAACCTCGGAAGGGGTGAGCAGTTCTTC. The chain has TRBV2 and TRBJ2-1, with D perhaps matching TRBD1 (5 bases). V was clipped by 8 bases and J by 9 bases, with 17 bases between them. This CDR3 comprises 13 residues. CDR1 and CDR2 from the germline V gene are SNHLY and FYNNEI.

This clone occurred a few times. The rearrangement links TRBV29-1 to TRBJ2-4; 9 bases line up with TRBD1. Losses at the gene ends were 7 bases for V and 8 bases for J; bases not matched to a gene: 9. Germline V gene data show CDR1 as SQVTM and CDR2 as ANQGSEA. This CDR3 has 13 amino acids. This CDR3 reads CSATTGGADIQYF. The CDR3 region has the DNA TGCAGCGCAACAACAGGGGGCGCGGACATTCAGTACTTC.

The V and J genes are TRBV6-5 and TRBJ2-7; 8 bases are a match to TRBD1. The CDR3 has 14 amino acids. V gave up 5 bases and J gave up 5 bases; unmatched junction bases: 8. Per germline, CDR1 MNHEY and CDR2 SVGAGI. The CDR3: CASSTFQGADEQYF. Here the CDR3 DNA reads TGTGCCAGCAGTACGTTCCAGGGGGCTGACGAGCAGTACTTC.

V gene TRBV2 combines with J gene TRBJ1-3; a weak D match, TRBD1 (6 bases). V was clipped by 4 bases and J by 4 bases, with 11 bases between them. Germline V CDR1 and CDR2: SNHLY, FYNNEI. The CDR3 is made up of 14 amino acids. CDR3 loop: CASSVQGSGNTIYF. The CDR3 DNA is TGTGCCAGCAGTGTACAGGGTTCAGGAAACACCATATATTTT. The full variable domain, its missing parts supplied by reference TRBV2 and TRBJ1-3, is EPEVTQTPSHQVTQMGQEVILRCVPISNHLYFYWYRQILGQKVEFLVSFYNNEISEKSEIFDDQFSVERPDGSNFTLKIRSTKLEDSAMYFCASSVQGSGNTIYFGEGSWLTVV.

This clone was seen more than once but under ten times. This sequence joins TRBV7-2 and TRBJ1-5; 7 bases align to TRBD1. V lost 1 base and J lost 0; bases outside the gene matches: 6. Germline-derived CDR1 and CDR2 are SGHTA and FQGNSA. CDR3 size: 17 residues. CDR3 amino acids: CASSLGPDRYSNQPQHF. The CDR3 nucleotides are TGTGCCAGCAGCTTAGGTCCGGACAGGTATAGCAATCAGCCCCAGCATTTT.

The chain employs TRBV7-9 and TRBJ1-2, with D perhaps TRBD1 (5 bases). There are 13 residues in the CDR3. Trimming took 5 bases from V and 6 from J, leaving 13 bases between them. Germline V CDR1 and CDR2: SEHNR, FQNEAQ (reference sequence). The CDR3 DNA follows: TGTGCCAGCAGCCCTCAGGGATTTCATGGCTACACCTTC. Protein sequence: CASSPQGFHGYTF. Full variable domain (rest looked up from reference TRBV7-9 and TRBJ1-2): DTGVSQNPRHKITKRGQNVTFRCDPISEHNRLYWYRQTLGQGPEFLTYFQNEAQLEKSRLLSDRFSAERPKGSFSTLEIQRTEQGDSAMYLCASSPQGFHGYTFGSGTRLTVV.

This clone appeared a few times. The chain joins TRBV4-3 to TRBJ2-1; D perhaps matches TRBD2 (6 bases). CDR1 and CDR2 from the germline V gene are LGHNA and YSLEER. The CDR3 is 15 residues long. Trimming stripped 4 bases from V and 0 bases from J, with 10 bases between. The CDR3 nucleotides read TGCGCCAGCAGCCGTATGGGGGGCTCCTACAATGAGCAGTTCTTC. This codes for CASSRMGGSYNEQFF.

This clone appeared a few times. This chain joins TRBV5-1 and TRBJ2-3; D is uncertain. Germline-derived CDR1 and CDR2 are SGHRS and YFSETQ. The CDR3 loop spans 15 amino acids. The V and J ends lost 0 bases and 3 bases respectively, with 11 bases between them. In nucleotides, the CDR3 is TGCGCCAGCAGCTTGGTCGGCCGGGTAACAGATACGCAGTATTTT. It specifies CASSLVGRVTDTQYF.

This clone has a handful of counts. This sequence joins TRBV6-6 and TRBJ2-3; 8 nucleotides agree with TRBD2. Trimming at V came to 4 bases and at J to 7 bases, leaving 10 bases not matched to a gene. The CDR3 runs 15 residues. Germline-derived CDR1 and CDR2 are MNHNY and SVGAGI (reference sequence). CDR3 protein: CASSSSGGLINTQYF. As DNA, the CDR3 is TGTGCCAGCAGTTCGAGCGGGGGCCTCATAAATACGCAGTATTTT.

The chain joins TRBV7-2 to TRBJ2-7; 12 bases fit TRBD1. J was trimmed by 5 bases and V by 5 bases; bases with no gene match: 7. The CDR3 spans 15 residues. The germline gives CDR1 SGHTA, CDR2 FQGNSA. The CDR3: CASSPLGTGGDEQYF. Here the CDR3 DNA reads TGTGCCAGCAGCCCGTTAGGGACAGGGGGCGACGAGCAGTACTTC. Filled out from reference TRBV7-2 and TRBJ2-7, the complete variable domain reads GAGVSQSPSNKVTEKGKDVELRCDPISGHTALYWYRQSLGQGLEFLIYFQGNSAPDKSGLPSDRFSAERTGGSVSTLTIQRTQQEDSAVYLCASSPLGTGGDEQYFGPGTRLTVT.

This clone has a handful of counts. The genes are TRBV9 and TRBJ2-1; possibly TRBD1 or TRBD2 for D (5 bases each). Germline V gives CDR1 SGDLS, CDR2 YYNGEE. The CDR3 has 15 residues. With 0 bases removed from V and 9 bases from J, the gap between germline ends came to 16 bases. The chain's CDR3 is CASSVEVGVWGEQFF. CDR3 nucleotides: TGTGCCAGCAGCGTAGAGGTGGGGGTGTGGGGTGAGCAGTTCTTC.

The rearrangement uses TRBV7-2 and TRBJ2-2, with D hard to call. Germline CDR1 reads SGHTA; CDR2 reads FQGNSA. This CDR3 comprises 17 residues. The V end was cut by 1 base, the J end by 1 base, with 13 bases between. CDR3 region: CASSLVAVLVNTGELFF. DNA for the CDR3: TGTGCCAGCAGCTTAGTTGCCGTTCTGGTGAACACCGGGGAGCTGTTTTTT.

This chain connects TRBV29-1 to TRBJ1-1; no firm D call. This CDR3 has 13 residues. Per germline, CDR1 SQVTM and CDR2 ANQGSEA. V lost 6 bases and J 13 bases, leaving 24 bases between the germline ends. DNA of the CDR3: TGCAGCGTCGGCTATGGAGGCGCGGTTATGGTTTTCTTT. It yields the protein CSVGYGGAVMVFF.

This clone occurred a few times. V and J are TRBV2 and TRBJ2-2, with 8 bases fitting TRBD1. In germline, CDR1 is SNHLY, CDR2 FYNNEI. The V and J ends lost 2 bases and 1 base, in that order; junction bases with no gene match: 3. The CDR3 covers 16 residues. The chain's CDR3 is CASSELGQENTGELFF. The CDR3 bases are TGTGCCAGCAGTGAATTGGGACAGGAGAACACCGGGGAGCTGTTTTTT.